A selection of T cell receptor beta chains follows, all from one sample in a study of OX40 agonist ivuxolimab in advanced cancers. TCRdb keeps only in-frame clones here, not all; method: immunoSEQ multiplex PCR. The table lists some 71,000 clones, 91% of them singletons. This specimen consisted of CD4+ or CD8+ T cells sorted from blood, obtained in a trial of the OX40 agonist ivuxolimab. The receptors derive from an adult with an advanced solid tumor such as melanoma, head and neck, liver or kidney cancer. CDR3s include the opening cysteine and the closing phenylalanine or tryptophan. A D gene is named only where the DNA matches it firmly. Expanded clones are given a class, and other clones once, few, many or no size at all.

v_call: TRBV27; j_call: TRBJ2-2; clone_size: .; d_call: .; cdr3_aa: CASTSDSANTGELFF; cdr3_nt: TGTGCCAGCACTTCCGACTCGGCCAACACCGGGGAGCTGTTTTTT
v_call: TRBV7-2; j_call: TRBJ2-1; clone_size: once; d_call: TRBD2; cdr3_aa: CASSLVGGRYANEQFF; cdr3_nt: TGTGCCAGCAGCTTAGTGGGCGGGAGGTACGCTAATGAGCAGTTCTTC
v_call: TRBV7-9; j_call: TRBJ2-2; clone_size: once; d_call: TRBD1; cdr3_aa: CASSLLTGWAGELFF; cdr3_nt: TGTGCCAGCAGCTTATTGACAGGGTGGGCCGGGGAGCTGTTTTTT
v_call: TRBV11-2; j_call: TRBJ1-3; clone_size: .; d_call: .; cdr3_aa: CASSLGWGDNTIYF; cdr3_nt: TGTGCCAGCAGCTTAGGATGGGGAGACAACACCATATATTTT
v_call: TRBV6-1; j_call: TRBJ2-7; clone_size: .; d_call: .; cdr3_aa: CASSEATGREQYF; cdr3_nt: TGTGCCAGCAGTGAAGCGACGGGGAGGGAGCAGTACTTC
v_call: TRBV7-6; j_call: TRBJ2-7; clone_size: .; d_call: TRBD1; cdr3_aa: CASRGQGAYEQYF; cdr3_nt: TGTGCAAGCCGCGGACAGGGGGCCTACGAGCAGTACTTC
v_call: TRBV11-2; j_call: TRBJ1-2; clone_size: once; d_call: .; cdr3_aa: CASSRSDGGGGGYTF; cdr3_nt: TGTGCCAGCAGCCGCAGCGACGGGGGCGGAGGGGGCTACACCTTC
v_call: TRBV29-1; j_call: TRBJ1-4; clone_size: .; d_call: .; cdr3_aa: CSVEDWGGTNEKLFF; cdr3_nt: TGCAGCGTTGAAGATTGGGGGGGAACTAATGAAAAACTGTTTTTT
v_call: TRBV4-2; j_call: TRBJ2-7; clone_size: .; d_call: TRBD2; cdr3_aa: CASSQMTSSSYEQYF; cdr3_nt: TGTGCCAGCAGCCAGATGACTAGCAGTTCCTACGAGCAGTACTTC
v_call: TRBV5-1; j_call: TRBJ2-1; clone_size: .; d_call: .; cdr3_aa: CASSLETRSYNEQFF; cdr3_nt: TGCGCCAGCAGCTTGGAGACGCGCTCCTACAATGAGCAGTTCTTC
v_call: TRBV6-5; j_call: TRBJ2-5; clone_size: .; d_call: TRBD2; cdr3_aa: CASSSGVGEGQETQYF; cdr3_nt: TGTGCCAGCAGTTCCGGGGTAGGGGAGGGCCAAGAGACCCAGTACTTC
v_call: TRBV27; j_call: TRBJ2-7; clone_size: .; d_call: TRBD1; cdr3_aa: CASSPGQGYEQYF; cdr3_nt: TGTGCCAGCAGTCCGGGACAGGGCTACGAGCAGTACTTC
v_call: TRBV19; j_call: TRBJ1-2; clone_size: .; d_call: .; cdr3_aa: CASSMVDPKRGYTF; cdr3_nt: TGTGCCAGTAGTATGGTCGACCCAAAGCGCGGCTACACCTTC
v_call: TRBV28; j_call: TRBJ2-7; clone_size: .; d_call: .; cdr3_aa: CASSLDETGYEQYF; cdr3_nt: TGTGCCAGCAGTTTGGATGAAACAGGCTACGAGCAGTACTTC
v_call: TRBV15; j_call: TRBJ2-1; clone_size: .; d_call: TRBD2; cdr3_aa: CATSREVGGSTYNEQFF; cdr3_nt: TGTGCCACCAGCAGAGAAGTAGGCGGGAGCACCTACAATGAGCAGTTCTTC
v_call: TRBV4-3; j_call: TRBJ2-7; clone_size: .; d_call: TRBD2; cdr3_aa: CASSQALAGAYEQYF; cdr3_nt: TGCGCCAGCAGCCAAGCCCTAGCGGGCGCTTACGAGCAGTACTTC
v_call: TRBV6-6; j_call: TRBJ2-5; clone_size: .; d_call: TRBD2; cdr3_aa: CASSSEAGGHETQYF; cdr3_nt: TGTGCCAGCAGTTCCGAAGCGGGAGGGCACGAGACCCAGTACTTC
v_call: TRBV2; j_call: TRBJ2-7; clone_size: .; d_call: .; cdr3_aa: CASSELGIGDEQYF; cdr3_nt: TGTGCCAGCAGTGAACTGGGAATAGGCGACGAGCAGTACTTC
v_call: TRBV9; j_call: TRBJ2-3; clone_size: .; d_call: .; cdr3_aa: CASSVSGAEPDTQYF; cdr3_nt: TGTGCCAGCAGCGTGTCGGGAGCCGAGCCAGATACGCAGTATTTT
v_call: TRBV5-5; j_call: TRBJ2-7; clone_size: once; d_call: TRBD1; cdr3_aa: CASRWDRPGEQYF; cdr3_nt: TGTGCCAGCAGGTGGGACAGGCCGGGGGAGCAGTACTTC
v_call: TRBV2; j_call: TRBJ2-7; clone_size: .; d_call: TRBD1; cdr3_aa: CASTMTGGLYEQYF; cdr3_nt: TGTGCCAGCACTATGACAGGGGGTCTCTACGAGCAGTACTTC
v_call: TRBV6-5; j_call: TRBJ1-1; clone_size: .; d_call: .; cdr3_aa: CASRNEEQGGTEAFF; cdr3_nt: TGTGCCAGCCGGAATGAAGAACAGGGAGGCACTGAAGCTTTCTTT
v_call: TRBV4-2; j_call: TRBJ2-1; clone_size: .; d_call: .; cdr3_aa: CASSQTAYNEQFF; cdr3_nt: TGTGCCAGCAGCCAAACGGCGTACAATGAGCAGTTCTTC
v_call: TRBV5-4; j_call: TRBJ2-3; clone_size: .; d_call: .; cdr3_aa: CASSFQSPRERYTQYF; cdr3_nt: TGTGCCAGCAGCTTTCAGTCCCCCCGGGAAAGGTATACGCAGTATTTT
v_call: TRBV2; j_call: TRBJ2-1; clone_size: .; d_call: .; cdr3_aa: CASSELAHNEQFF; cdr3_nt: TGTGCCAGCAGTGAACTAGCCCACAATGAGCAGTTCTTC
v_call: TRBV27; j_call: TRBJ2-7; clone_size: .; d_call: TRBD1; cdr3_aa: CASSLTRQGPYEQYF; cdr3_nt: TGTGCCAGCAGTTTAACTAGACAGGGTCCCTACGAGCAGTACTTC
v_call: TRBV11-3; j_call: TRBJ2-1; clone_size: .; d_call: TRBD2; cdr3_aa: CASSPGEGRSYNEQFF; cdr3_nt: TGTGCCAGCAGCCCCGGGGAGGGACGCTCCTACAATGAGCAGTTCTTC
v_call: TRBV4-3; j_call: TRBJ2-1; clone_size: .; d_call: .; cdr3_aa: CASSQVQGGEQFF; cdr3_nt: TGCGCCAGCAGCCAAGTGCAGGGGGGTGAGCAGTTCTTC
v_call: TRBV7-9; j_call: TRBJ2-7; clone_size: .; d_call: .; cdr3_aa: CASSPTETYEQYF; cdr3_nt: TGTGCCAGCAGCCCCACAGAAACCTACGAGCAGTACTTC
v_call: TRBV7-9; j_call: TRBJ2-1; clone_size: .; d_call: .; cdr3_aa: CASSFVPLDEQFF; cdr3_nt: TGTGCCAGCAGCTTCGTCCCTCTCGATGAGCAGTTCTTC
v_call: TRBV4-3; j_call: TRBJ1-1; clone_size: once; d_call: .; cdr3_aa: CASSQDEGQNTEAFF; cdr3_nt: TGCGCCAGCAGCCAAGATGAGGGCCAGAACACTGAAGCTTTCTTT
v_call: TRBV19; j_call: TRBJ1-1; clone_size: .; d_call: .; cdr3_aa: CASKGTASWDTEAFF; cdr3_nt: TGTGCCAGTAAGGGGACGGCATCCTGGGACACTGAAGCTTTCTTT
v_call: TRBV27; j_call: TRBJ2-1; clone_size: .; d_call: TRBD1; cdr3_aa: CASSQPGQGPHNEQFF; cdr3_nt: TGTGCCAGCAGTCAGCCGGGACAGGGGCCACACAATGAGCAGTTCTTC
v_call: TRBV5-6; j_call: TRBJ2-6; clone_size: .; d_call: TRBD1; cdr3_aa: CASSPLGQGNSGANVLTF; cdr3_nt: TGTGCCAGCAGCCCGTTGGGACAGGGTAACTCTGGGGCCAACGTCCTGACTTTC
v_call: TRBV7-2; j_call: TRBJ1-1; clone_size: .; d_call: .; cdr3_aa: CASSPGDGSLGNTEAFF; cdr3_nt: TGTGCCAGCAGCCCGGGGGACGGGTCTCTGGGGAACACTGAAGCTTTCTTT
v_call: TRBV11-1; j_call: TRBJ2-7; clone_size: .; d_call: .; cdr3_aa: CASSVTPRVDEQYF; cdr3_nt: TGTGCCAGCAGCGTGACCCCCCGGGTCGACGAGCAGTACTTC
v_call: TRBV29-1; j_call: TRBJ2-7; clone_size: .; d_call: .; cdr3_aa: CSVAGTAYEQYF; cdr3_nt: TGCAGCGTTGCCGGCACAGCCTACGAGCAGTACTTC
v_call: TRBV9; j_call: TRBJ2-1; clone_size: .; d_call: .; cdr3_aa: CASSVEGGAGYNEQFF; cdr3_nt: TGTGCCAGCAGCGTAGAAGGGGGGGCAGGCTACAATGAGCAGTTCTTC
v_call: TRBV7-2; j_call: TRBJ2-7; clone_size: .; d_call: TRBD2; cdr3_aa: CASSLDTSGRGVEQYF; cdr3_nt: TGTGCCAGCAGCTTAGATACTAGCGGGAGGGGTGTAGAGCAGTACTTC
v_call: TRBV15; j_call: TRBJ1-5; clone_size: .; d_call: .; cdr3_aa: CATSRGSVGGMGNQPQHF; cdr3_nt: TGTGCCACCAGCAGAGGATCGGTCGGGGGCATGGGCAATCAGCCCCAGCATTTT
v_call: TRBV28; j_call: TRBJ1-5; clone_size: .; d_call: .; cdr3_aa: CASSLGGTLYHF; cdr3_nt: TGTGCCAGCAGTTTGGGCGGTACACTGTACCATTTT
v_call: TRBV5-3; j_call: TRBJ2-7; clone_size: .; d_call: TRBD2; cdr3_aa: CASSQDGSGTYEQYF; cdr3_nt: TGTGCCAGCAGCCAAGATGGTAGCGGGACCTACGAGCAGTACTTC
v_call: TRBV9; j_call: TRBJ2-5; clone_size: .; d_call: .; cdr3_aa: CASSPPYQETQYF; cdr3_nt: TGTGCCAGCAGCCCCCCGTACCAAGAGACCCAGTACTTC
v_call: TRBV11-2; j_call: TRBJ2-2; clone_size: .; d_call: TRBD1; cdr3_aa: CASRHTGASNTGELFF; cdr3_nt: TGTGCCAGCAGACATACAGGGGCCTCGAACACCGGGGAGCTGTTTTTT
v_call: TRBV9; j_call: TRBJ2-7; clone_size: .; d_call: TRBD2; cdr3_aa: CASSVDYAGGPDEQYF; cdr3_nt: TGTGCCAGCAGCGTCGACTATGCGGGAGGGCCAGACGAGCAGTACTTC
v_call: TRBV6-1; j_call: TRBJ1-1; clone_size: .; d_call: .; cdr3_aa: CASSEGAEAFF; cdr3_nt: TGTGCCAGCAGTGAGGGGGCAGAAGCTTTCTTT